This entry is about one TCR beta chain. Its cognate antigen is unknown. These data are taken from a study of blood T cells in healthy people across ages. Study-level results: Donor CMV status was unknown, possibly confounding expanded clonotype changes. Aged donors had fewer naive CD4+ cells and lower diversity than long-lived donors.

It was with a sample-barcoded 5' primer and a J-beta primer mix that a second PCR of about 6 to 12 cycles was run. TCRdb passed the 5' RACE reads through MiXCR, listing each CDR3 protein once. In the table there are some 550,000 distinct CDR3 sequences, around half of which are singletons. This TCR was sampled from a man older than 75 in good health. The sample taken for sequencing was blood.

CDR3 nucleotides: TGCAGTGCTAGGACCCCGGGACAGGTTAACTATGGCTACACCTTC. Protein: CSARTPGQVNYGYTF. This chain links TRBV20-1 with TRBJ1-2; 8 bases match TRBD1. CDR3 length: 15 residues. Germline V lookup: CDR1 DFQATT, CDR2 SNEGSKA (reference sequence). V was clipped by 3 bases and J by 1 base; unmatched bases: 7.